This is a list of T cell receptor beta chains from one sample in a study of PD-1 blockade in classical Hodgkin lymphoma. Produced via immunoSEQ multiplex PCR; TCRdb's table is partial and in-frame only. The sample holds more than 40,000 clones, approximately 80% seen once. The specimen was peripheral blood mononuclear cells (PBMCs), collected before the fourth cycle of nivolumab. The source is a human donor with classical Hodgkin lymphoma. Each CDR3 is given with its conserved first and last residue. The order of the fields is V gene, clone size, J gene, CDR3 protein. Size tells how often a clone was seen (once, few, many) or the class of an expanded clone, and some rows leave it out.

v_gene: TRBV12-5
abundance: once
j_gene: TRBJ2-1
CDR3aa: CASGLGRGGNEQFF

v_gene: TRBV6-5
abundance: -
j_gene: TRBJ2-2
CDR3aa: CATAGLAGDTGELFF

v_gene: TRBV4-3
abundance: few
j_gene: TRBJ1-6
CDR3aa: CASSQVADGTSPLHF

v_gene: TRBV10-2
abundance: -
j_gene: TRBJ1-1
CDR3aa: CASGAGMNTEAFF

v_gene: TRBV19
abundance: -
j_gene: TRBJ2-2
CDR3aa: CASSSWDRVTGELFF

v_gene: TRBV7-2
abundance: -
j_gene: TRBJ1-4
CDR3aa: CASSRDRGDEKLFF

v_gene: TRBV9
abundance: -
j_gene: TRBJ2-7
CDR3aa: CASSVSGTSVYEQYF

v_gene: TRBV6-1
abundance: -
j_gene: TRBJ1-4
CDR3aa: CASSPGEKLFF

v_gene: TRBV9
abundance: -
j_gene: TRBJ1-1
CDR3aa: CASSARRGPLEAFF

v_gene: TRBV5-4
abundance: -
j_gene: TRBJ2-7
CDR3aa: CASSLRDSSYEQYF

v_gene: TRBV7-9
abundance: -
j_gene: TRBJ2-1
CDR3aa: CASSPTSGIRQFF

v_gene: TRBV2
abundance: -
j_gene: TRBJ1-5
CDR3aa: CASSEPGREPQHF

v_gene: TRBV7-9
abundance: -
j_gene: TRBJ1-4
CDR3aa: CASSLGQPNEKLFF

v_gene: TRBV4-3
abundance: -
j_gene: TRBJ2-7
CDR3aa: CASSPGDRDFAYEQYF

v_gene: TRBV5-4
abundance: -
j_gene: TRBJ1-1
CDR3aa: CASSFGGEVGEAFF

v_gene: TRBV7-8
abundance: -
j_gene: TRBJ2-7
CDR3aa: CASSLDLGSSSYEQYF

v_gene: TRBV19
abundance: -
j_gene: TRBJ2-7
CDR3aa: CASSTIQAIAGETYEQYF

v_gene: TRBV7-8
abundance: once
j_gene: TRBJ2-7
CDR3aa: CASSLGTSASSYEQYF

v_gene: TRBV7-8
abundance: -
j_gene: TRBJ2-1
CDR3aa: CASSLMRAGDEQFF

v_gene: TRBV7-6
abundance: -
j_gene: TRBJ2-7
CDR3aa: CASSYGTGLTYEQYF

v_gene: TRBV9
abundance: -
j_gene: TRBJ2-1
CDR3aa: CASSVEVWSGGKNEQFF

v_gene: TRBV25-1
abundance: -
j_gene: TRBJ1-2
CDR3aa: CASTGGSGYTF

v_gene: TRBV5-1
abundance: -
j_gene: TRBJ1-2
CDR3aa: CASSLGGADYGYTF

v_gene: TRBV5-1
abundance: -
j_gene: TRBJ1-4
CDR3aa: CASRQDSNNEKLFF

v_gene: TRBV19
abundance: -
j_gene: TRBJ2-1
CDR3aa: CASSFRGSGTYNEQFF

v_gene: TRBV19
abundance: once
j_gene: TRBJ2-3
CDR3aa: CASSTPYDTQYF

v_gene: TRBV7-2
abundance: -
j_gene: TRBJ2-7
CDR3aa: CASSSGAQIFYEQYF

v_gene: TRBV6-5
abundance: -
j_gene: TRBJ1-2
CDR3aa: CASSYSPESYGYTF

v_gene: TRBV13
abundance: -
j_gene: TRBJ1-2
CDR3aa: CASSERTGNFGRHYGYTF

v_gene: TRBV13
abundance: -
j_gene: TRBJ2-7
CDR3aa: CASSLGRLAGTQQYF

v_gene: TRBV9
abundance: -
j_gene: TRBJ1-1
CDR3aa: CASSVWMNTEAFF

v_gene: TRBV7-3
abundance: -
j_gene: TRBJ1-1
CDR3aa: CASSPGTGENTEAFF

v_gene: TRBV7-9
abundance: few
j_gene: TRBJ2-7
CDR3aa: CASSLANSRHEQYF

v_gene: TRBV7-9
abundance: once
j_gene: TRBJ1-2
CDR3aa: CASSPLSGLLGGYTF

v_gene: TRBV4-3
abundance: -
j_gene: TRBJ1-6
CDR3aa: CASSQASNSPLHF

v_gene: TRBV7-2
abundance: once
j_gene: TRBJ2-7
CDR3aa: CASSLIAGAQYF

v_gene: TRBV19
abundance: -
j_gene: TRBJ2-3
CDR3aa: CASSSPAGLAGGRDTQYF

v_gene: TRBV28
abundance: -
j_gene: TRBJ2-7
CDR3aa: CASSLLASGGALGEQYF

v_gene: TRBV27
abundance: -
j_gene: TRBJ1-5
CDR3aa: CASRETGGNQPQHF

v_gene: TRBV25-1
abundance: few
j_gene: TRBJ2-7
CDR3aa: CASRVTGGYEQYF

v_gene: TRBV19
abundance: -
j_gene: TRBJ2-1
CDR3aa: CASMYASGYNEQFF

v_gene: TRBV19
abundance: few
j_gene: TRBJ2-2
CDR3aa: CASRNRGLGELFF

v_gene: TRBV20-1
abundance: -
j_gene: TRBJ1-1
CDR3aa: CSARLTFEAFF

v_gene: TRBV6-5
abundance: -
j_gene: TRBJ2-7
CDR3aa: CASSSGGSGSDEQYF

v_gene: TRBV7-3
abundance: -
j_gene: TRBJ2-3
CDR3aa: CASSSTGDTQYF

v_gene: TRBV5-6
abundance: -
j_gene: TRBJ1-1
CDR3aa: CASSDTRNTEAFF